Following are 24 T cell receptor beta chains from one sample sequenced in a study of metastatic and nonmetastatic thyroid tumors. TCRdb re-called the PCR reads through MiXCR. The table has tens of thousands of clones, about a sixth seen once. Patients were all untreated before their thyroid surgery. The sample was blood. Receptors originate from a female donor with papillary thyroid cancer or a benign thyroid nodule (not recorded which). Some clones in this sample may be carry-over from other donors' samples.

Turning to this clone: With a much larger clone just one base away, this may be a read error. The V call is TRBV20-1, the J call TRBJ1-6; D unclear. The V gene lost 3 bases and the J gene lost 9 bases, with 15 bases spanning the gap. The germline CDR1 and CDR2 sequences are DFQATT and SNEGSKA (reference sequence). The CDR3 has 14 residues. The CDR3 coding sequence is TGCAGTGCTAGTGGGCCCCCCTGGGTTTCACCCCTCCACTTT. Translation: CSASGPPWVSPLHF.

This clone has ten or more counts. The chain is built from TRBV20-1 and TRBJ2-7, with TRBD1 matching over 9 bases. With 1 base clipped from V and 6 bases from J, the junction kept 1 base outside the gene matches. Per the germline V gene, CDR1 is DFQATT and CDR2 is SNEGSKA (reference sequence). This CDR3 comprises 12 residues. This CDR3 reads CSARGQGGEQYF. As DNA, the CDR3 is TGCAGTGCTAGAGGACAGGGGGGCGAGCAGTACTTC.

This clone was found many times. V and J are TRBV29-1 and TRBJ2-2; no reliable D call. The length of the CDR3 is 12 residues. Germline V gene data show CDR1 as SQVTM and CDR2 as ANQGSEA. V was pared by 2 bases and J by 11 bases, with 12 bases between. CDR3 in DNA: TGCAGCGTTGAAAGCCAGACAAACGAGCTGTTTTTT. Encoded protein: CSVESQTNELFF.

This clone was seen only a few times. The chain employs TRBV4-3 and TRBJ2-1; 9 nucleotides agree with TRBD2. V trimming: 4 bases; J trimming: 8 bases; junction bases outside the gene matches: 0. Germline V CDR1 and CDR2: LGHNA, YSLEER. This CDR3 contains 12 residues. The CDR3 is CASSRTSDEQFF. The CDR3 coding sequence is TGCGCCAGCAGCCGGACTAGCGATGAGCAGTTCTTC.

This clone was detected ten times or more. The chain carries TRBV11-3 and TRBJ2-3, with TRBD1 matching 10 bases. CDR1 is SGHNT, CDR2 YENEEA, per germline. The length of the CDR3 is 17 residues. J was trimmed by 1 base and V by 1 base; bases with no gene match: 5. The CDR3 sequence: CASSLGAGTGGTDTQYF. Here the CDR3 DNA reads TGTGCCAGCAGCTTAGGAGCTGGGACAGGGGGCACAGATACGCAGTATTTT.

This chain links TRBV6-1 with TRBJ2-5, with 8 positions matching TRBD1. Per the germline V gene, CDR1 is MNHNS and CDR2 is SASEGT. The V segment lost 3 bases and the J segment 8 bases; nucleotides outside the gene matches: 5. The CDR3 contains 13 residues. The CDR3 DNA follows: TGTGCCAGCAGTGACAGGGGGCAGTTTACCCAGTACTTC. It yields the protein CASSDRGQFTQYF.

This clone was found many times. The CDR3 sequence: CSATESSNQPQHF. The CDR3 nucleotides read TGCAGTGCTACCGAGAGTAGCAATCAGCCCCAGCATTTT. The chain carries TRBV20-1 and TRBJ1-5; D is unresolved. CDR1 is DFQATT and CDR2 is SNEGSKA in the germline V gene (reference sequence). Trimming removed 4 bases from V and 0 bases from J, with 7 bases in between. The CDR3 runs 13 residues.

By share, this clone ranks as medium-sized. CDR3 coding DNA: TGTGCCAGCAGTAGAATCTCTGGGGCCAACGTCCTGACTTTC. This encodes CASSRISGANVLTF. The chain joins TRBV6-2 or TRBV6-3 to TRBJ2-6, with no clear D. CDR1 and CDR2 from the germline V gene are MNHEY and SVGEGT. The CDR3 is 14 amino acids. V gave up 5 bases and J gave up 0 bases, with 5 bases separating them.

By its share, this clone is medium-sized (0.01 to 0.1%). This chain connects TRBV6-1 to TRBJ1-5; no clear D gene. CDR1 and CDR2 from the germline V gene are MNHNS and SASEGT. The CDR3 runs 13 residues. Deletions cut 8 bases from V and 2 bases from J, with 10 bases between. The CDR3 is CASVEVGNQPQHF. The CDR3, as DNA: TGTGCCAGCGTGGAAGTGGGCAATCAGCCCCAGCATTTT.

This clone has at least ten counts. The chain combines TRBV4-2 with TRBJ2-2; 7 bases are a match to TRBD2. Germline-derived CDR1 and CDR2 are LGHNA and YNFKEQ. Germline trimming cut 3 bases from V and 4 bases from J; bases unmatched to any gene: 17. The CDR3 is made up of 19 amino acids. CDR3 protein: CASSQRALADPSSTGELFF. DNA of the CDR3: TGTGCCAGCAGCCAGAGGGCTCTAGCGGACCCCTCGAGCACCGGGGAGCTGTTTTTT.

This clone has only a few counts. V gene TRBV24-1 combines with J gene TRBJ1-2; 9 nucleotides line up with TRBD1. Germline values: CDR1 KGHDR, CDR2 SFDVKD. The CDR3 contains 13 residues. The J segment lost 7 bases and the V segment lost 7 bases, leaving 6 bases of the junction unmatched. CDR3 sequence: CATSSTGGSGYTF. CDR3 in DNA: TGTGCCACCAGCTCGACAGGGGGAAGTGGCTACACCTTC.

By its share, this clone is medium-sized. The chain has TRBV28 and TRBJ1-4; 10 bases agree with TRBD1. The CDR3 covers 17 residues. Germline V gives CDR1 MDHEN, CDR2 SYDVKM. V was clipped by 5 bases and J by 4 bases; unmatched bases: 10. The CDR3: CASSRDRGLSGNEKLFF. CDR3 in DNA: TGTGCCAGCAGTAGGGACAGGGGCTTATCGGGTAATGAAAAACTGTTTTTT.

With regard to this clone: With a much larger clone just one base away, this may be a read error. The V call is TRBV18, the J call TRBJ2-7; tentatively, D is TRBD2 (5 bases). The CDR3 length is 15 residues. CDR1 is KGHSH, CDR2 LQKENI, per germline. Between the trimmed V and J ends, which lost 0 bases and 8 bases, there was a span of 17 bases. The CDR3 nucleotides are TGTGCCAGCTCACCACCACCCAGCTGGGAGAAGCAGCAGTACTTC. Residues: CASSPPPSWEKQQYF.

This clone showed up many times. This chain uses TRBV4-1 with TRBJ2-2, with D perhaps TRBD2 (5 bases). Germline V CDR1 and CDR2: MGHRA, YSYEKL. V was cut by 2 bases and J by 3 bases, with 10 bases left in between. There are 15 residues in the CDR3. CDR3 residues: CASSQTTTYTGELFF. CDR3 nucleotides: TGCGCCAGCAGCCAAACGACTACCTACACCGGGGAGCTGTTTTTT.

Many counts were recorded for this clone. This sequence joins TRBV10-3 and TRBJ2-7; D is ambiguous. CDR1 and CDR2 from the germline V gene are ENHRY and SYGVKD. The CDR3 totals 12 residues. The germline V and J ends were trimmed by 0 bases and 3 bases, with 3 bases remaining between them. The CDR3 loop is CAISESYYEQYF. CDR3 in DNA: TGTGCCATCAGTGAGTCGTACTACGAGCAGTACTTC.

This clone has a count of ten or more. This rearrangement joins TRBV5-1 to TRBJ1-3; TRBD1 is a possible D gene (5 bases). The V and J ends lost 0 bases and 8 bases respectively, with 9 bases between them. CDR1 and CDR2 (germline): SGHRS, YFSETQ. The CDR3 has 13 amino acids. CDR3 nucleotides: TGCGCCAGCAGCTTGGTGGGAGGGGACACCATATATTTT. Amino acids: CASSLVGGDTIYF. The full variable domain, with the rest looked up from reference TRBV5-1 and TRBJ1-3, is KAGVTQTPRYLIKTRGQQVTLSCSPISGHRSVSWYQQTPGQGLQFLFEYFSETQRNKGNFPGRFSGRQFSNSRSEMNVSTLELGDSALYLCASSLVGGDTIYFGEGSWLTVV.

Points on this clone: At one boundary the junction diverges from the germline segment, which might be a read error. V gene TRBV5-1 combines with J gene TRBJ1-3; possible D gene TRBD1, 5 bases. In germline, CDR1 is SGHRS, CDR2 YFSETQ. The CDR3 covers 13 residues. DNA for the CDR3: TGCGCCAGCAGCTTGGTGGGAGCGGACACTATATATTTT. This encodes CASSLVGADTIYF.

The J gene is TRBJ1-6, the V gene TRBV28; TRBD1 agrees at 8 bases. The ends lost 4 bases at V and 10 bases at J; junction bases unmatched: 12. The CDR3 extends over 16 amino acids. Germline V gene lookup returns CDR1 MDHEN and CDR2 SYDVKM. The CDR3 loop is CASSSNQGAWGSPLHF. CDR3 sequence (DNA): TGTGCCAGCAGTTCCAACCAGGGGGCCTGGGGATCACCCCTCCACTTT.

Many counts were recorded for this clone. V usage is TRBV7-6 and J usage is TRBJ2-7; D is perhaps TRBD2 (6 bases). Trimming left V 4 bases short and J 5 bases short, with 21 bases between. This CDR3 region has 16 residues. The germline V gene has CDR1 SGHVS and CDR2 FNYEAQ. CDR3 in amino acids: CASSSTNWRAQDEQYF. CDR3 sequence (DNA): TGTGCCAGCAGCTCAACTAACTGGAGGGCCCAGGACGAGCAGTACTTC. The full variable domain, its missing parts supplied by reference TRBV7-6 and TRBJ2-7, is GAGVSQSPRYKVTKRGQDVALRCDPISGHVSLYWYRQALGQGPEFLTYFNYEAQQDKSGLPNDRFSAERPEGSISTLTIQRTEQRDSAMYRCASSSTNWRAQDEQYFGPGTRLTVT.

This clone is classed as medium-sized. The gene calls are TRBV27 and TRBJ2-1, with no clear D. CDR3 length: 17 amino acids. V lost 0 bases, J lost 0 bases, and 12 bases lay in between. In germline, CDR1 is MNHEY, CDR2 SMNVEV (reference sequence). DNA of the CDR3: TGTGCCAGCAGTTTATCCGAATCCAGGAGCTCCTACAATGAGCAGTTCTTC. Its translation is CASSLSESRSSYNEQFF.

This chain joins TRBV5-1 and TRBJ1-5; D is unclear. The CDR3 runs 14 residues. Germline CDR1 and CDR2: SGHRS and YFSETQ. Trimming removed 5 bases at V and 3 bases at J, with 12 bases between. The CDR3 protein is CASSLPGLNQPQHF. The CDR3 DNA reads TGCGCCAGCAGTTTACCGGGCCTCAATCAGCCCCAGCATTTT.

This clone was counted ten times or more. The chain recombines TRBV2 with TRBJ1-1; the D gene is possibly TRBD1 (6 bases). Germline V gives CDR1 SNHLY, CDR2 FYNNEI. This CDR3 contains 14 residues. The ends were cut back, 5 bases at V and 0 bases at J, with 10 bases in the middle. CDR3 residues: CASSRTAMNTEAFF. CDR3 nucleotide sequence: TGTGCCAGCAGTCGGACAGCCATGAACACTGAAGCTTTCTTT.

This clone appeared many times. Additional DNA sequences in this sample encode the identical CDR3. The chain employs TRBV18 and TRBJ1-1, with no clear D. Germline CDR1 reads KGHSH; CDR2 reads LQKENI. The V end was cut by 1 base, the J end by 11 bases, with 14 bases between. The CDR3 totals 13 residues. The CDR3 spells CASSPRVESDAFF. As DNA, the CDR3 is TGTGCCAGCTCACCACGAGTTGAGAGCGATGCTTTCTTT.

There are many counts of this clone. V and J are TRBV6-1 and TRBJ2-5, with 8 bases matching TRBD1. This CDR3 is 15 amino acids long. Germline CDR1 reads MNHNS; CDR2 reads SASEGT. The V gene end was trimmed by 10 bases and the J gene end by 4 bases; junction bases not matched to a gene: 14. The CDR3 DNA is TGTGCCACTGAATCGGACAGGGTAACTTTAGAGACCCAGTACTTC. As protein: CATESDRVTLETQYF.